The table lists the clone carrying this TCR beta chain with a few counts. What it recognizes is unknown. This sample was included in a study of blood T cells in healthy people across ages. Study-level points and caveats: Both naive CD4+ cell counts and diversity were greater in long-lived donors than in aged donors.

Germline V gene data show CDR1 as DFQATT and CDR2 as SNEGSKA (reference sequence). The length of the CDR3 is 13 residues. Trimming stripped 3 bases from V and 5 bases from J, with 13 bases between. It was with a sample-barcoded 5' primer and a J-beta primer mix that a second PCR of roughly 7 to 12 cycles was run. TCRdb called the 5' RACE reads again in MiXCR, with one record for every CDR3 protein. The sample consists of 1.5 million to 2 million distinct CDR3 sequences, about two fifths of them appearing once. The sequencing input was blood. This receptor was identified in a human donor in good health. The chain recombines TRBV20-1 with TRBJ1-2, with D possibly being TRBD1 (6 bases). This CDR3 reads CSARTFTGYGYTF. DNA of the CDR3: TGCAGTGCTAGGACCTTCACAGGGTATGGCTACACCTTC.